This T cell receptor beta chain was sequenced in a study of blood T cell repertoires in COVID-19. On the study more broadly: PBMCs, B-cell-depleted T cells, or T cells were the source of the cDNA or gDNA that made up the material.

Study members were between about 18 and 95 years old and lived in over 20 US regions. Participants reported their clinical history, and cohort assignment relied on those reports. In the source study's methods: Amplification of reference gene primers provided the estimated nucleated cell counts. The data were produced by immunoSEQ multiplex PCR, yet TCRdb's version contains in-frame clones alone and is incomplete. That table is the source of V, J and clone size, and D and trimming were worked out from the DNA. The sample includes under 250,000 clones, under 90% of them seen just once. Trimming shortened V by 1 base and J by 6 bases, and 7 bases separated the two germline ends. Germline CDR1 SGHTA, CDR2 FQGNSA. This CDR3 is built from 12 residues.

The gene calls are TRBV7-2 and TRBJ2-7, with a weak D call TRBD1 (5 bases). The receptor comes from a woman between 45 and 65 years old with acute COVID-19. The sample was PBMCs or T cells enriched from blood (not recorded which). The CDR3 DNA is TGTGCCAGCAGCTTAGGCAGGGCCGAGCAGTACTTC. It encodes CASSLGRAEQYF.